This passage covers 24 T cell receptor beta chains from one sample sequenced in a study of shared clonotypes between healthy human individuals. Sequencing used immunoSEQ multiplex PCR; TCRdb keeps in-frame clones, though not all of them. The sample records approximately 500,000 clones, about 85% being singletons. The sample taken for sequencing was PBMCs. The receptor source for this set is a woman between 40 and 55 years old in good health. Some clones in this sample may be carry-over from other donors' samples.

The chain couples TRBV10-3 to TRBJ2-7; 11 bases align to TRBD2. Germline V gene lookup returns CDR1 ENHRY and CDR2 SYGVKD. J gave up 1 base and V 2 bases, and 4 bases lay outside the gene matches. The CDR3 consists of 16 residues. The CDR3 protein is CAISETGTSGSYEQYF. The CDR3 coding sequence is TGTGCCATCAGTGAGACCGGGACTAGCGGATCCTACGAGCAGTACTTC.

As regards this clone: This likely stems from a read error, as it lies one base from a far larger clone. The same CDR3 also results from other DNA sequences found in this sample. V and J are TRBV25-1 and TRBJ1-2; D may be TRBD1 (5 bases). The CDR3 has 13 residues. From germline, CDR1 is MGHDK and CDR2 SYGVNS. Trimming cost V 9 bases and J 6 bases, with 17 bases left between them. The DNA of the CDR3 is TGTGCCAGTAGGGGCGGTCCAGCGGATGGCTACACCTTC. Translation: CASRGGPADGYTF.

The rearrangement joins TRBV4-3 to TRBJ2-3, with TRBD2 matching 9 bases. Germline CDR1 reads LGHNA; CDR2 reads YSLEER. This CDR3 comprises 14 residues. V was pared by 0 bases and J by 8 bases, with 3 bases of the junction left unmatched. The DNA of the CDR3 is TGCGCCAGCAGCCAAGATGCTAGCGGGATTACGCAGTATTTT. It is translated as CASSQDASGITQYF.

This chain uses TRBV30 with TRBJ2-1; unclear D gene. The CDR3 has 12 amino acids. Trimming pared 3 bases from V and 6 bases from J, leaving 9 bases between. Germline assignment: CDR1 GTSNPN and CDR2 SVGIG (reference sequence). CDR3 bases: TGTGCCTGGAGAGTGGCTCGCAATGAGCAGTTCTTC. Residues: CAWRVARNEQFF.

This chain uses TRBV6-6 with TRBJ2-2; D assignment may be TRBD1 or TRBD2 (5 bases each). The CDR3 is made up of 14 amino acids. Trimming pared 6 bases from V and 9 bases from J, leaving 17 bases between. Per germline, CDR1 MNHNY and CDR2 SVGAGI (reference sequence). The CDR3 sequence is CASRSGTDAWELFF. The CDR3, as DNA: TGTGCCAGCAGGTCAGGGACGGACGCCTGGGAGCTGTTTTTT.

The chain employs TRBV18 and TRBJ2-7, with a possible D match to TRBD2 (5 bases). The CDR3 extends over 14 amino acids. CDR1 and CDR2 from the germline V gene are KGHSH and LQKENI. V was shortened by 3 bases and J by 5 bases, with 14 bases between the two germline ends. CDR3 nucleotide sequence: TGTGCCAGCTCACCCCCGTACGGGGTCAACGAGCAGTACTTC. Encoded protein: CASSPPYGVNEQYF.

The chain links TRBV11-2 to TRBJ1-3; TRBD1 might be the D (5 bases). CDR1 SGHAT and CDR2 FQNNGV come from the germline V gene. The CDR3 length is 15 residues. Trimming pared 6 bases from V and 0 bases from J, leaving 12 bases between. The CDR3 loop is CASSYSGFSGNTIYF. The CDR3 DNA reads as TGTGCCAGCAGTTATTCAGGGTTCTCTGGAAACACCATATATTTT.

This clone was observed at least ten times. The chain employs TRBV30 and TRBJ2-1; a possible D gene is TRBD1 (8 bases). Trimming removed 3 bases at V and 0 bases at J, with 21 bases between. Germline V lookup: CDR1 GTSNPN, CDR2 SVGIG (reference sequence). The CDR3 has 18 residues. CDR3 region: CAWSASLGGTGSYNEQFF. DNA for the CDR3: TGTGCCTGGAGCGCTAGTTTGGGGGGGACAGGCTCCTACAATGAGCAGTTCTTC.

J is TRBJ2-2 and V is TRBV5-1; D is unresolved. Trimming left V 5 bases short and J 5 bases short, with 13 bases between. This CDR3 comprises 14 residues. Germline CDR1 and CDR2: SGHRS and YFSETQ. In nucleotides, the CDR3 is TGCGCCAGCAGAGGTAGTGGGTTAACCGGGGAGCTGTTTTTT. It yields the protein CASRGSGLTGELFF. The full variable domain, with the rest looked up from reference TRBV5-1 and TRBJ2-2, is KAGVTQTPRYLIKTRGQQVTLSCSPISGHRSVSWYQQTPGQGLQFLFEYFSETQRNKGNFPGRFSGRQFSNSRSEMNVSTLELGDSALYLCASRGSGLTGELFFGEGSRLTVL.

As to this clone: A read error is likely here: a far larger clone is one base away. The chain is built from TRBV6-5 and TRBJ1-2, with a tentative D call TRBD1 (6 bases). The V gene lost 9 bases and the J gene lost 8 bases, with 16 bases spanning the gap. The CDR3 is made up of 12 amino acids. Per germline, CDR1 MNHEY and CDR2 SVGAGI. The CDR3 coding sequence is TGTGCCAGTGTCAACAGGGCTGGGGGCTACACCTTC. It translates to CASVNRAGGYTF.

This sequence joins TRBV10-2 and TRBJ2-7; 7 bases map to TRBD1. The germline CDR1 and CDR2 sequences are WSHSY and SAAADI. After removal of 6 bases from V and 1 base from J, the junction contained 9 bases not matched to a gene. This CDR3 contains 15 residues. Here the CDR3 reads CASRGRGQGSYEQYF. The CDR3 DNA sequence: TGCGCCAGCAGGGGAAGGGGGCAGGGGTCCTACGAGCAGTACTTC.

The chain recombines TRBV5-1 with TRBJ1-2; TRBD1 matches 9 bases. The germline V gene encodes CDR1 SGHRS and CDR2 YFSETQ. V dropped 3 bases and J dropped 2; count of bases not matched to a gene: 5. This CDR3 spans 15 amino acids. Here the CDR3 DNA reads TGCGCCAGCAGCTCTGGGACAGGGCAGAACTATGGCTACACCTTC. It specifies CASSSGTGQNYGYTF.

The chain employs TRBV11-2 and TRBJ2-1; TRBD2 aligns across 8 bases. With 7 bases clipped from V and 2 bases from J, the junction kept 4 bases outside the gene matches. This CDR3 has 14 amino acids. The germline V gene encodes CDR1 SGHAT and CDR2 FQNNGV. The CDR3 DNA sequence: TGTGCCAGCAACCCACTAGCGGCCTACAATGAGCAGTTCTTC. Amino acids: CASNPLAAYNEQFF. Full variable domain (missing parts from reference TRBV11-2 and TRBJ2-1): EAGVAQSPRYKIIEKRQSVAFWCNPISGHATLYWYQQILGQGPKLLIQFQNNGVVDDSQLPKDRFSAERLKGVDSTLKIQPAKLEDSAVYLCASNPLAAYNEQFFGPGTRLTVL.

This clone has just a few counts. This chain joins TRBV28 and TRBJ2-5, with 10 bases matching TRBD2. V was pared by 2 bases and J by 3 bases, with 3 bases of the junction left unmatched. The germline CDR1 and CDR2 sequences are MDHEN and SYDVKM. The CDR3 loop spans 15 amino acids. The CDR3: CASSLGLAGEETQYF. The CDR3 bases are TGTGCCAGCAGTTTAGGGCTAGCGGGAGAAGAGACCCAGTACTTC.

Written as DNA, the CDR3 is TGTGCCAGCAGTGCGAATATCGGTTCACCCCTCCACTTT. This gives the protein CASSANIGSPLHF. The chain couples TRBV2 to TRBJ1-6; no clear D gene. Germline V gene data show CDR1 as SNHLY and CDR2 as FYNNEI. The CDR3 spans 13 residues. Trimming took off 4 bases at V and 9 bases at J, with 10 bases between the two ends.

The rearrangement links TRBV2 to TRBJ2-3, with 7 bases that match TRBD2. CDR1 is SNHLY and CDR2 is FYNNEI in the germline V gene. The length of the CDR3 is 15 residues. V lost 6 bases to trimming and J lost 0 bases; unmatched junction nucleotides: 6. CDR3 DNA: TGTGCCAGCAGCCTAGCGGTCTATAGCACAGATACGCAGTATTTT. Amino acids: CASSLAVYSTDTQYF.

The V gene is TRBV28, the J gene TRBJ1-4; D might be TRBD1 (6 bases). The V end was cut by 5 bases, the J end by 0 bases, with 13 bases between. In germline, CDR1 is MDHEN, CDR2 SYDVKM. The CDR3 extends over 16 amino acids. The CDR3 loop reads CASSPSDRSTNEKLFF. The CDR3 region has the DNA TGTGCCAGCAGTCCTTCGGACAGATCAACTAATGAAAAACTGTTTTTT. Based on the CDR3 plus reference TRBV28 and TRBJ1-4, the full variable domain is DVKVTQSSRYLVKRTGEKVFLECVQDMDHENMFWYRQDPGLGLRLIYFSYDVKMKEKGDIPEGYSVSREKKERFSLILESASTNQTSMYLCASSPSDRSTNEKLFFGSGTQLSVL.

The chain links TRBV30 to TRBJ2-5; D is unresolved. CDR1 GTSNPN and CDR2 SVGIG come from the germline V gene (reference sequence). This CDR3 spans 13 amino acids. Trimming cost V 2 bases and J 5 bases, with 12 bases left between them. CDR3 nucleotides: TGTGCCTGGAGTAAGGGATCACAGGAGACCCAGTACTTC. Protein product: CAWSKGSQETQYF.

To note about this clone: This likely traces to a read error, being one base from a far larger clone. This sample also contains other DNA sequences that code for the same CDR3. The chain is built from TRBV5-1 and TRBJ2-2; 9 nucleotides line up with TRBD1. Germline CDR1 reads SGHRS; CDR2 reads YFSETQ. After removal of 4 bases from V and 7 bases from J, the junction contained 8 bases not matched to a gene. The CDR3 sequence is 15 residues long. DNA for the CDR3: TGCGCCAGCAGCCTGGGACAGGGTAGCGACGGGGAGCTGTTTTTT. Translated, it gives CASSLGQGSDGELFF.

V gene TRBV28 combines with J gene TRBJ1-5; tentative D call: TRBD1 (6 bases). CDR1 and CDR2 (germline): MDHEN, SYDVKM. This CDR3 comprises 14 residues. The CDR3 protein is CALQGNGGNQPQHF. For the CDR3, the DNA is TGTGCTTTACAGGGTAATGGAGGCAATCAGCCCCAGCATTTT.

The CDR3 spells CAFGQTRETQYF. The CDR3 DNA sequence: TGTGCCTTCGGACAGACGAGAGAGACCCAGTACTTC. J is TRBJ2-5 and V is TRBV30; perhaps TRBD1 as D (6 bases). Trimming removed 7 bases from V and 4 bases from J, with 13 bases in between. Germline loops: CDR1 GTSNPN, CDR2 SVGIG (reference sequence). The CDR3 sequence is 12 residues long.

The chain couples TRBV27 to TRBJ2-1, with 8 bases that match TRBD2. The CDR3 totals 15 residues. Germline lookup yields CDR1 MNHEY and CDR2 SMNVEV (reference sequence). Trimming at V came to 3 bases and at J to 10 bases, leaving 11 bases not matched to a gene. CDR3 bases: TGTGCCAGCAGTTTCCAGGGACTAGGATTGGACGAGCAGTTCTTC. Translation gives CASSFQGLGLDEQFF.

The genes are TRBV7-2 and TRBJ2-5; TRBD1 aligns across 9 bases. V was clipped by 4 bases and J by 4 bases; unmatched bases: 10. CDR1 is SGHTA, CDR2 FQGNSA, per germline. The CDR3 contains 16 residues. CDR3 protein: CASSYRTGDWLETQYF. The CDR3, as DNA: TGTGCCAGCAGCTATAGGACAGGGGATTGGCTAGAGACCCAGTACTTC.

A word on this clone: At one end, the junction sequence differs from germline, possibly due to a read error. V and J are TRBV9 and TRBJ1-5; 7 bases agree with TRBD1. This CDR3 is built from 14 residues. Germline V gene sequence: CDR1 SGDLS, CDR2 YYNGEE. CDR3 loop: CASSVGGGKQPQHF. The CDR3 bases are TGTGCCAGCAGCGTAGGAGGGGGCAAGCAGCCCCAGCATTTT.